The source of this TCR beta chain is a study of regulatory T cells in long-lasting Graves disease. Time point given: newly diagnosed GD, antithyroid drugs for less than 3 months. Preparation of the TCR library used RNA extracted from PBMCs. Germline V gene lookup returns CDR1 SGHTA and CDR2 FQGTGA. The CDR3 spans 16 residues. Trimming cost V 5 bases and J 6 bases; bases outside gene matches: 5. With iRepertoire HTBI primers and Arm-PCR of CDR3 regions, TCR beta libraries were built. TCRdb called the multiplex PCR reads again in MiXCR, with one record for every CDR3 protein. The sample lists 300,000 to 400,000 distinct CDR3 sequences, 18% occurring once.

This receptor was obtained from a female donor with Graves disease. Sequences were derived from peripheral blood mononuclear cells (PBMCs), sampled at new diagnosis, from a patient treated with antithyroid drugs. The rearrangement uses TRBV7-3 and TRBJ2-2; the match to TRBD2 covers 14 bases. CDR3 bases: TGTGCCAGCAGCCCACCGACTAGCGGGGGGGCCGGGGAGCTGTTTTTT. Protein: CASSPPTSGGAGELFF.